Listed below are T cell receptor beta chains from one sample, sequenced in a study of Graves' ophthalmopathy and Graves' hyperthyroidism. In TCRdb, the multiplex PCR reads were re-called with MiXCR into one record per CDR3 protein. Of 150,000 to 200,000 distinct CDR3 sequences in the sample, roughly two fifths were seen once. The sequencing sample was made of peripheral blood. All receptors derive from a man between 25 and 39 years old with Graves' ophthalmopathy. The CDR3 runs from the conserved cysteine through the conserved F or W. Each record gives: clone size, V gene, D gene, J gene, CDR3 DNA, CDR3 protein. The D gene is left open where the match is weak. Where a row states a size, it is once, few, many or the class of an expanded clone; other rows omit it.

>many|TRBV12-5|TRBD1|TRBJ1-2
TGTGCTAGTGGTGTGGGGACAGCGGGCACTAACTATGGCTACACCTTC
CASGVGTAGTNYGYTF
>many|TRBV20-1|TRBD2|TRBJ2-2
TGCAGTGCTAGGCGGGGGGGCTCCACCGGGGAGCTGTTTTTT
CSARRGGSTGELFF
>NA|TRBV6-5|TRBD1|TRBJ1-2
TGTGCCAGCAGTTACTCGGGACAGGAGGTTGGCTACACCTTC
CASSYSGQEVGYTF
>many|TRBV9|NA|TRBJ2-6
TGTGCCAGCAGCGCCCGTTTCTCTGGGGCCAACGTCCTGACTTTC
CASSARFSGANVLTF
>NA|TRBV27|TRBD1|TRBJ1-1
TGTGCCAGCACGAGGGACAGGAACACTGAAGCTTTCTTT
CASTRDRNTEAFF
>once|TRBV6-1|NA|TRBJ1-1
TGTGCCAGCAGCCCCGACTCCGAGAACACTGAAGCTTTCTTT
CASSPDSENTEAFF
>NA|TRBV5-1|NA|TRBJ1-1
TGCGCCAGCAGCACAAGTGGAATGAACACTGAAGCTTTCTTT
CASSTSGMNTEAFF
>NA|TRBV7-8|NA|TRBJ2-7
TGTGCCAGCAGCTTAGCAACCGGCCGGAGGTCCTACGAGCAGTACTTC
CASSLATGRRSYEQYF
>NA|TRBV27|NA|TRBJ2-2
TGTGCCAGCAGTTTATACTCGAACACCGGGGAGCTGTTTTTT
CASSLYSNTGELFF
>many|TRBV7-3|NA|TRBJ1-1
TGTGCCAGCAGCTTACAAAGGGGAACTGAAGCTTTCTTT
CASSLQRGTEAFF
>many|TRBV18|NA|TRBJ1-1
TGTGCCAGCTCACCACCGTCCAGGCAAAACACTGAAGCTTTCTTT
CASSPPSRQNTEAFF
>few|TRBV12-3/TRBV12-4|NA|TRBJ1-5
TGTGCCAGCAGTTCCACCGGGACCCTCAATCAGCCCCAGCATTTT
CASSSTGTLNQPQHF
>many|TRBV6-2/TRBV6-3|TRBD1|TRBJ1-2
TGTGCCAGCAGGACCGGGACAGGAATTTATGGCTACACCTTC
CASRTGTGIYGYTF
>many|TRBV19|NA|TRBJ2-7
TGTGCCAGTAGTACAGGGAGAGGCTACGAGCAGTACTTC
CASSTGRGYEQYF
>NA|TRBV6-1|NA|TRBJ2-7
TGTGCCAGCACCGATTCGGGGGGCTCCGAGCAGTACTTC
CASTDSGGSEQYF
>NA|TRBV12-3/TRBV12-4|NA|TRBJ2-7
TGTGCCAGCAGTTTAAATGGCGGAAAGCTCGAGCAGTACTTC
CASSLNGGKLEQYF
>many|TRBV27|NA|TRBJ1-5
TGTGCCAGCGCCTCACGAGGGGGGATTGGGAATCAGCCCCAGCATTTT
CASASRGGIGNQPQHF
>NA|TRBV7-8|NA|TRBJ2-2
TGTGCCAGCAGCCCCCTCGCGGAGGGGATAAACACCGGGGAGCTGTTTTTT
CASSPLAEGINTGELFF
>NA|TRBV7-8|NA|TRBJ2-7
TGTGCCAGCAGCTTACGTTTGGGACTCGAAGGCTACGAGCAGTACTTC
CASSLRLGLEGYEQYF
>many|TRBV20-1|NA|TRBJ2-7
TGCAGTGCTGGCGACCTGGAAAGCCCCTTAGAGCAGTACTTC
CSAGDLESPLEQYF
>NA|TRBV5-5|NA|TRBJ2-7
TGTGCCAGCAGCTTGGGGAAGGCGTCGAGCTCCTACGAGCAGTACTTC
CASSLGKASSSYEQYF
>NA|TRBV19|NA|TRBJ1-5
TGTGCCAGTAGTATCGCGGGGGACGGAGGTCAGCCCCAGCATTTT
CASSIAGDGGQPQHF
>many|TRBV27|NA|TRBJ1-1
TGTGCCAGCACCAAACATGGACCGAACACTGAAGCTTTCTTT
CASTKHGPNTEAFF
>many|TRBV6-5|NA|TRBJ2-5
TGTGCCAGCAGTTACGCCCCCAGGGGGACCCAGTACTTC
CASSYAPRGTQYF
>many|TRBV7-8|NA|TRBJ1-6
TGTGCCAGCAGCGGAGACAATTCACCCCTCCACTTT
CASSGDNSPLHF
>many|TRBV27|NA|TRBJ1-2
TGTGCCAGCAGTTTATCCAGGGTAGGGTATGGCTACACCTTC
CASSLSRVGYGYTF
>NA|TRBV6-2/TRBV6-3|NA|TRBJ2-2
TGTGCCAGCACCTACCGACTCGGGCTAGTAGGGGAGCTGTTTTTT
CASTYRLGLVGELFF
>NA|TRBV6-2/TRBV6-3|TRBD2|TRBJ2-7
TGTGCCATCCTCCTTAGCGGGACCTACTACGAGCAGTACTTC
CAILLSGTYYEQYF
>many|TRBV30|NA|TRBJ2-7
TGTGCCTGGAGTGACGACACCTCCGAGCAGTACTTC
CAWSDDTSEQYF
>NA|TRBV6-2/TRBV6-3|TRBD2|TRBJ2-7
TGTGCCAGCAGCCGGGAAGCTAGCGGGGCCTACGAGCAGTACTTC
CASSREASGAYEQYF